The 22 T cell receptor beta chains reported below all come from one sample, sequenced in a study of T cells in localized non-small cell lung cancer. Repertoires were generated with immunoSEQ multiplex PCR, while TCRdb's copy carries only in-frame clones and drops some. The sample carries about 53,000 clones, over 70% recorded once. The sample here was peripheral blood mononuclear cells, taken before any cancer treatment. These receptors all stem from a man between 40 and 70 years old with stage III lung adenocarcinoma.

The V call is TRBV11-3, the J call TRBJ2-1, with no clear D. The CDR3 is 10 amino acids. Looked up from germline, CDR1 is SGHNT and CDR2 is YENEEA. Deletions cut 2 bases from V and 7 bases from J, with 0 bases between. Here the CDR3 DNA reads TGTGCCAGCAGCTTAAATGAGCAGTTCTTC. This codes for CASSLNEQFF.

This chain joins TRBV18 and TRBJ2-1; D gene uncertain. V gave up 6 bases and J gave up 5 bases, with 17 bases separating them. CDR1 is KGHSH, CDR2 LQKENI, per germline. The CDR3 has 15 residues. The CDR3 is CASSPREERNNEQFF. As DNA, the CDR3 is TGTGCCAGCTCCCCAAGGGAAGAGAGAAACAATGAGCAGTTCTTC.

The V gene is TRBV10-3, the J gene TRBJ1-4; D ambiguous. The CDR3 covers 14 residues. Trimming cost V 2 bases and J 3 bases, with 7 bases left between them. Germline-derived CDR1 and CDR2 are ENHRY and SYGVKD. The CDR3 bases are TGTGCCATCAGTGAGGGGTTTTCTAATGAAAAACTGTTTTTT. Translation: CAISEGFSNEKLFF.

This clone was seen just once. The V call is TRBV5-1, the J call TRBJ2-3, with 9 positions matching TRBD2. Per germline, CDR1 SGHRS and CDR2 YFSETQ. Trimming took 4 bases from V and 4 from J; bases not matched to a gene: 10. This CDR3 is 16 amino acids long. This CDR3 reads CASSKTGTSSSDTQYF. DNA for the CDR3: TGCGCCAGCAGCAAGACCGGGACTAGCTCATCAGATACGCAGTATTTT.

The rearrangement links TRBV27 to TRBJ1-1, with D unresolved. Germline lookup yields CDR1 MNHEY and CDR2 SMNVEV (reference sequence). With 4 bases removed from V and 5 bases from J, the gap between germline ends came to 11 bases. The CDR3 is 13 amino acids. The CDR3 region has the DNA TGTGCCAGCAGTTCACAAGGATGGACTGAAGCTTTCTTT. Translated: CASSSQGWTEAFF.

The rearrangement uses TRBV19 and TRBJ1-5, with TRBD1 as a possible D gene (6 bases). The CDR3 has 16 amino acids. V lost 11 bases, J lost 1 base, and 21 bases lay in between. Germline V gene sequence: CDR1 LNHDA, CDR2 SQIVND (reference sequence). The CDR3 here is CARPIGGRGSNQPQHF. DNA for the CDR3: TGTGCCCGTCCGATCGGGGGGCGAGGGAGCAATCAGCCCCAGCATTTT. The whole variable domain, filled in from reference TRBV19 and TRBJ1-5, reads DGGITQSPKYLFRKEGQNVTLSCEQNLNHDAMYWYRQDPGQGLRLIYYSQIVNDFQKGDIAEGYSVSREKKESFPLTVTSAQKNPTAFYLCARPIGGRGSNQPQHFGDGTRLSIL.

V gene TRBV4-2 combines with J gene TRBJ1-4; TRBD1 matches at 7 bases. V shed 2 bases, J shed 3 bases, and the junction held 3 bases outside the gene matches. This CDR3 has 15 amino acids. Germline CDR1 and CDR2: LGHNA and YNFKEQ. As DNA, the CDR3 is TGTGCCAGCAGCCAACCCGGGACAGCTAATGAAAAACTGTTTTTT. Translated: CASSQPGTANEKLFF.

The rearrangement joins TRBV19 to TRBJ1-5; tentative D call: TRBD1 (6 bases). The ends were cut back, 5 bases at V and 5 bases at J, with 16 bases in the middle. There are 15 residues in the CDR3. CDR1 is LNHDA, CDR2 SQIVND, per germline (reference sequence). Here the CDR3 reads CASSPRRGGDQPQHF. The CDR3, as DNA: TGTGCCAGTAGTCCCCGAAGGGGGGGCGATCAGCCCCAGCATTTT.

The rearrangement uses TRBV4-1 and TRBJ1-2; D may be TRBD1 (6 bases). The V gene's germline CDR1 is MGHRA and CDR2 YSYEKL. CDR3 length equals 17 residues. The V end was cut by 4 bases, the J end by 8 bases, with 26 bases between. The CDR3 coding sequence is TGCGCCAGCAGCCCAAACACGGCGGGGGGCAGTATCGAAGGCTACACCTTC. Protein: CASSPNTAGGSIEGYTF.

This chain uses TRBV7-8 with TRBJ1-3; no firm D call. Trimming removed 4 bases at V and 0 bases at J, with 13 bases between. Germline CDR1 SGHVS, CDR2 FQNEAQ. CDR3 length: 16 amino acids. The CDR3 bases are TGTGCCAGCAGCTCAGCAAGGGAGAGCTCTGGAAACACCATATATTTT. It encodes CASSSARESSGNTIYF.

The rearrangement links TRBV5-6 to TRBJ2-7, with D possibly TRBD1 on 5 matching bases. The germline CDR1 and CDR2 sequences are SGHDT and YYEEEE. This CDR3 is built from 13 residues. With 2 bases removed from V and 3 bases from J, the gap between germline ends came to 9 bases. CDR3 nucleotides: TGTGCCAGCAGCTTACCTGACAGCTACGAGCAGTACTTC. Translation: CASSLPDSYEQYF.

The rearrangement joins TRBV11-2 to TRBJ2-7; D is tentatively TRBD1 or TRBD2 (6 bases each). The CDR3 runs 14 residues. Trimming shortened V by 1 base and J by 7 bases, and 14 bases separated the two germline ends. Germline V lookup: CDR1 SGHAT, CDR2 FQNNGV. The CDR3 DNA reads as TGTGCCAGCAGCTTAGGCGGGATTACAGGGGAGCAGTACTTC. Translating it yields CASSLGGITGEQYF.

This chain links TRBV19 with TRBJ1-1; maybe TRBD1 (6 bases). CDR1 and CDR2 (germline): LNHDA, SQIVND (reference sequence). This CDR3 comprises 14 residues. Trimming cost V 7 bases and J 4 bases, with 16 bases left between them. The CDR3 nucleotides read TGTGCCAGTACCCCGGGGACAATCCCCACTGAAGCTTTCTTT. Its translation: CASTPGTIPTEAFF.

This chain uses TRBV9 with TRBJ2-1, with a possible D match to TRBD2 (6 bases). This CDR3 contains 15 residues. In germline, CDR1 is SGDLS, CDR2 YYNGEE. Between the trimmed V and J ends, which lost 1 base and 4 bases, there was a span of 12 bases. The CDR3 spells CASSVTGGNYNEQFF. The DNA of the CDR3 is TGTGCCAGCAGCGTAACTGGGGGGAATTACAATGAGCAGTTCTTC.

This clone was counted a few times. As DNA, the CDR3 is TGTGCCAGCAGCCCTACAGGGAGGACTGAAGCTTTCTTT. Its translation is CASSPTGRTEAFF. This rearrangement joins TRBV11-3 to TRBJ1-1, with D perhaps TRBD1 (6 bases). CDR3 length: 13 amino acids. Germline V CDR1 and CDR2: SGHNT, YENEEA. V lost 5 bases to trimming and J lost 5 bases, with 12 bases between them.

The chain couples TRBV19 to TRBJ2-1; TRBD2 matches at 11 bases. This CDR3 is built from 13 residues. Per germline, CDR1 LNHDA and CDR2 SQIVND (reference sequence). V lost 10 bases to trimming and J lost 5 bases; unmatched junction nucleotides: 4. CDR3 region: CATTSGVNNEQFF. In nucleotides, the CDR3 is TGTGCCACGACTAGCGGGGTGAACAATGAGCAGTTCTTC. Looking up the rest from reference TRBV19 and TRBJ2-1 gives the full variable domain: DGGITQSPKYLFRKEGQNVTLSCEQNLNHDAMYWYRQDPGQGLRLIYYSQIVNDFQKGDIAEGYSVSREKKESFPLTVTSAQKNPTAFYLCATTSGVNNEQFFGPGTRLTVL.

The chain joins TRBV29-1 to TRBJ1-1; D is ambiguous. This CDR3 spans 12 amino acids. CDR1 is SQVTM, CDR2 ANQGSEA, per germline. Written as DNA, the CDR3 is TGCAGGGTCCGGGTTCGCGGCACTGAAGCTTTCTTT. Encoded protein: CRVRVRGTEAFF.

The genes are TRBV2 and TRBJ1-2; 8 nucleotides line up with TRBD1. The CDR3 is 12 amino acids. The germline V gene has CDR1 SNHLY and CDR2 FYNNEI. J was trimmed by 6 bases and V by 6 bases; bases with no gene match: 3. In DNA, the CDR3 is TGTGCCAGCAGACCGGACAGGGATGGCTACACCTTC. Translated, it gives CASRPDRDGYTF.

The rearrangement uses TRBV21-1 and TRBJ1-4; TRBD1 is the table's D call, not checked against the DNA. TRBV21-1 is termed a pseudogene. The CDR3 totals 15 residues. CDR3 bases: TGTGCCAGCTACGCAGAACACAGCCCGAATAAAAAACTGTTTTTT. As protein: CASYAEHSPNKKLFF.

The gene calls are TRBV7-3 and TRBJ2-3; D is uncertain. Looked up from germline, CDR1 is SGHTA and CDR2 is FQGTGA. Trimming took 1 base from V and 10 from J, leaving 12 bases between them. CDR3 length equals 13 residues. CDR3 sequence: CASSLRRTEPQYF. CDR3 DNA sequence: TGTGCCAGCAGCTTAAGAAGAACGGAGCCGCAGTATTTT.

This chain connects TRBV5-1 to TRBJ1-5; TRBD1 matches 7 bases. V trimming: 0 bases; J trimming: 3 bases; junction bases outside the gene matches: 3. There are 15 residues in the CDR3. The germline V gene has CDR1 SGHRS and CDR2 YFSETQ. In DNA form, the CDR3 reads TGCGCCAGCAGCTTGGGAGGACAGGCCAATCAGCCCCAGCATTTT. This sequence encodes CASSLGGQANQPQHF.

This clone was observed a few times. The V and J genes are TRBV7-2 and TRBJ1-1; D is ambiguous. The CDR3 has 16 amino acids. V shed 5 bases and J shed 4 bases, with 20 bases lying between them. Germline CDR1 reads SGHTA; CDR2 reads FQGNSA. In nucleotides, the CDR3 is TGTGCCAGCAGCCCCTCCCGAGTGATCTCGGTCACTGAAGCTTTCTTT. Translating it yields CASSPSRVISVTEAFF.